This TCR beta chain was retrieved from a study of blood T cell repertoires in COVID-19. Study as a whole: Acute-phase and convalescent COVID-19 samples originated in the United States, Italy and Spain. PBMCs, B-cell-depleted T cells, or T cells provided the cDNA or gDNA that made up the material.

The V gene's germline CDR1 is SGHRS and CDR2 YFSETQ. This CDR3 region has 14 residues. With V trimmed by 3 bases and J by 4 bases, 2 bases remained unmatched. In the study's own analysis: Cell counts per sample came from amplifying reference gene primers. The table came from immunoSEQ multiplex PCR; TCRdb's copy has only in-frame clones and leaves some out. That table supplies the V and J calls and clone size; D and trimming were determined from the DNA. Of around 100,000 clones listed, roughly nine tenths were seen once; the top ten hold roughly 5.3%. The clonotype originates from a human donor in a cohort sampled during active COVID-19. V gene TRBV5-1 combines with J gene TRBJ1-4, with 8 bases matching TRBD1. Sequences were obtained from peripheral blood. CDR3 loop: CASSSDRGNEKLFF. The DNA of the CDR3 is TGCGCCAGCAGCTCCGACAGGGGTAATGAAAAACTGTTTTTT.